The source of this TCR beta chain is a study of shared clonotypes between healthy human individuals. The wider study: The donors, a couple of women and a few men, were aged 18 to 49.

Donors were healthy HIV-negative adults without recently reported acute infections or vaccinations. The data were produced by immunoSEQ multiplex PCR, yet TCRdb's version contains in-frame clones alone and is incomplete. The sample lists millions of clones; roughly 94% were seen once. CDR3 length: 14 residues. The germline gives CDR1 SQVTM, CDR2 ANQGSEA. Trimming left V 7 bases short and J 0 bases short, with 15 bases between. The sequenced sample was naive CD4+ T cells sorted from blood. Subset noted: CD45RA+ positively selected. This sequence originates from a man between 18 and 35 years old in good health. V gene TRBV29-1 combines with J gene TRBJ1-1; D is possibly TRBD1 (5 bases). CDR3 DNA: TGCAGCGCCACGAAGTGGGGCCTGAACACTGAAGCTTTCTTT. Amino acids: CSATKWGLNTEAFF.